The clone carrying this T cell receptor (beta chain) was seen only a few times. The source of the sample is a study of cytomegalovirus exposure and HLA in healthy donors. PCR was performed using 60 Vbeta and 13 Jbeta primers. Sequencing used immunoSEQ multiplex PCR; TCRdb keeps in-frame clones, though not all of them. The sample yields 74,000 or so clones, 60% to 80% seen once. Specimen: PBMCs. This clonotype originated in a woman aged 40 to 55 in good health and CMV-seronegative.

For the CDR3, the DNA is TGTGCCAGTAGCGAGGGACTACCTATTTACAATGAGCAGTTCTTC. Amino acid sequence: CASSEGLPIYNEQFF. This chain joins TRBV2 and TRBJ2-1; 7 bases fit TRBD2. Germline loops: CDR1 SNHLY, CDR2 FYNNEI. Trimming at V came to 9 bases and at J to 4 bases, leaving 12 bases not matched to a gene. CDR3 size: 15 residues.